This TCR beta chain emerged from a study of blood T cell repertoires in COVID-19 (dated by TCRdb to the early 2020s). Concerning the study at large: Samples covering the acute and convalescent phases of COVID-19 were provided by collaborators in the United States, Italy and Spain. Where available, HLA class I and class II types were taken from metadata supplied by the sample provider and were not determined by assay-based typing. The repertoires were made available in a free public database intended to serve as a resource for research on the immune response to SARS-CoV-2. A de-identified subject ID, COVID-19 status, age in years and sex were almost always included in the sample metadata. The dataset comprised deeply sampled blood TCRbeta repertoires from subjects exposed to, actively infected with, or recovered from COVID-19. The material from the prospective study consisted of cDNA or gDNA derived from T cells, B-cell-depleted T cells, or PBMCs. Samples came from the ongoing ImmuneRACE study (first 160 participants) plus 1,254 subjects from 6 global collaborators. The paper's findings and limits, for the study overall: The amount of clinical and demographic metadata varied by source and participant and was provided uncurated.

The sample holds one count of this clone. Its recognized antigen is unknown. No clone much larger than this one lies a single base away; base qualities are absent. Including the terminal cysteine and phenylalanine, the CDR3 comprises 13 residues. Kept here is only the CDR3 DNA, which spans 39 bases and is read in frame from base 1. Looking up the germline V gene yields CDR1 KGHSH and CDR2 LQKENI. V is cut by 6 bases and J by 6 bases, and the space between the germline ends is 13 bases. The immunoSEQ Assay, a bias-controlled multiplex PCR, was used to amplify TCRbeta CDR3 regions from genomic DNA. The original pipeline was this. The number of nucleated cells in each sample was estimated from the amplification of reference gene primers within the assay. To quantify the absolute abundance of each unique TCRbeta CDR3 rearrangement, sequence reads were collapsed and filtered. For each sample, productive Simpson clonality was calculated by taking the square root of Simpson's diversity index across productive rearrangements. What TCRdb holds here is the immuneACCESS table cut down to in-frame rearrangements. Part of the clones is not present; checked against another copy, under half of the missing clones reflect an unresolved V gene, and the others are unexplained. D and trimming come from the DNA, and the V and J calls and clone size come from that table. The sample data list approximately 50,000 clones, and about nine tenths of these were observed just once. The ten largest account for about 6.7% of the sample.

Collaborating institutions collected whole blood in K2EDTA tubes following their own protocols. For TCRbeta analysis, collaborators shipped samples as frozen whole blood, isolated PBMCs, or DNA extracted from either of those sample types. Here the chain combines TRBV18 and TRBJ2-3, with a weak D call of TRBD1 (5 bases match). This TCR derives from a man aged 45 to 65 with active COVID-19. The sequenced sample was peripheral blood. The nucleotides read TGTGCCAGCTCGCTCGACAGATCCGATACGCAGTATTTT. Its protein product is CASSLDRSDTQYF.